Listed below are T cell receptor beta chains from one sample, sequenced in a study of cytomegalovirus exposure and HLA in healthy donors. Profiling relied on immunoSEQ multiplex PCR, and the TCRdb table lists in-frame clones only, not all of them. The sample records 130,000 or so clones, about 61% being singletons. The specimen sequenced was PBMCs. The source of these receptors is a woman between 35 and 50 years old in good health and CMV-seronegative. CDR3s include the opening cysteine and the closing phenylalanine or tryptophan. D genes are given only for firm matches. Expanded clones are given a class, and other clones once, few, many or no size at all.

cdr3_aa: CASSVGGSTNYGYTF
cdr3_nt: TGTGCCAGCAGCGTCGGCGGATCTACTAACTATGGCTACACCTTC
j_call: TRBJ1-2
clone_size: few
v_call: TRBV9
d_call: .

cdr3_aa: CAWEGQGIGAFF
cdr3_nt: TGTGCCTGGGAAGGACAGGGCATCGGAGCTTTCTTT
j_call: TRBJ1-1
clone_size: few
v_call: TRBV30
d_call: TRBD1

cdr3_aa: CASSLGEQGRTGELFF
cdr3_nt: TGCGCCAGCAGCTTGGGGGAACAGGGGAGGACCGGGGAGCTGTTTTTT
j_call: TRBJ2-2
clone_size: .
v_call: TRBV5-1
d_call: .

cdr3_aa: CASSAVLSTEAFF
cdr3_nt: TGTGCCAGCAGCGCCGTTCTAAGCACTGAAGCTTTCTTT
j_call: TRBJ1-1
clone_size: .
v_call: TRBV7-2
d_call: .

cdr3_aa: CASSSLGGAGDNEKLFF
cdr3_nt: TGTGCCAGCAGTTCCCTGGGGGGGGCCGGAGATAATGAAAAACTGTTTTTT
j_call: TRBJ1-4
clone_size: .
v_call: TRBV27
d_call: .

cdr3_aa: CASSQARGGLNGYTF
cdr3_nt: TGTGCCAGCAGCCAAGCGCGGGGTGGCCTTAATGGCTACACCTTC
j_call: TRBJ1-2
clone_size: .
v_call: TRBV4-2
d_call: .

cdr3_aa: CASDRENTEAFF
cdr3_nt: TGTGCTTCGGACAGGGAGAACACTGAAGCTTTCTTT
j_call: TRBJ1-1
clone_size: .
v_call: TRBV30
d_call: TRBD1

cdr3_aa: CSVVSYNEQFF
cdr3_nt: TGCAGCGTTGTTAGCTACAATGAGCAGTTCTTC
j_call: TRBJ2-1
clone_size: .
v_call: TRBV29-1
d_call: .

cdr3_aa: CASSLDSTGELFF
cdr3_nt: TGTGCCAGCAGCTTGGACTCCACCGGGGAGCTGTTTTTT
j_call: TRBJ2-2
clone_size: .
v_call: TRBV5-4
d_call: .

cdr3_aa: CASKVSFPSGTEAFF
cdr3_nt: TGTGCCAGCAAGGTCTCGTTTCCCTCGGGGACTGAAGCTTTCTTT
j_call: TRBJ1-1
clone_size: .
v_call: TRBV27
d_call: .

cdr3_aa: CASSPGLNTGELFF
cdr3_nt: TGTGCCAGCTCCCCAGGGCTGAACACCGGGGAGCTGTTTTTT
j_call: TRBJ2-2
clone_size: once
v_call: TRBV18
d_call: .